The clone carrying this T cell receptor (beta chain) was picked up a small number of times. Its antigen is unidentified. This record belongs to a study of T-cell memory formation after mild COVID-19. Study-level information: TCR clusters were mostly donor specific. General observations from the study: Contracting CD4+ clones sat mainly in CM and EM; CD8+ in EMRA. A second wave expanding day 15 to 37 was CD4+-biased; contracting clones were balanced.

J lost 6 bases, V lost 0 bases, and 7 bases had no gene match. The CDR3 extends over 16 amino acids. Germline V gives CDR1 SGHRS, CDR2 YFSETQ. One entry per CDR3 protein results from TCRdb running MiXCR on the 5' RACE reads. Here the sample spans approximately 270,000 distinct CDR3 sequences, around 15% being singletons. This chain links TRBV5-1 with TRBJ2-1, with 9 bases matching TRBD2. The sequenced sample consisted of PBMCs or a T cell subset sorted from them (not recorded which). This TCR was sampled from a young man who had mild COVID-19 (a few samples of this study predate the infection). Cell type and time point are not known. CDR3 in amino acids: CASSLGPASGVNEQFF. The CDR3 nucleotides are TGCGCCAGCAGCTTGGGGCCCGCTAGCGGGGTCAATGAGCAGTTCTTC. Complete variable domain (other parts from reference TRBV5-1 and TRBJ2-1): KAGVTQTPRYLIKTRGQQVTLSCSPISGHRSVSWYQQTPGQGLQFLFEYFSETQRNKGNFPGRFSGRQFSNSRSEMNVSTLELGDSALYLCASSLGPASGVNEQFFGPGTRLTVL.